The clone carrying this T cell receptor (beta chain) is categorized as large. Its cognate antigen is unknown. This sample is part of a study of cytomegalovirus exposure and HLA in healthy donors. General study findings and limits: Altogether, about 160 TCR beta chains were recorded as cytomegalovirus-associated.

PCR was performed using 60 Vbeta and 13 Jbeta primers. Sequencing was performed with immunoSEQ multiplex PCR; in TCRdb, only in-frame clones are kept and a portion is missing. The top ten hold approximately 5.3% of the sample, which has approximately 94,000 clones, 76% seen once. Germline CDR1 SGHDN, CDR2 FVKESK. V shed 4 bases and J shed 7 bases, with 14 bases lying between them. The CDR3 loop spans 14 amino acids. This chain uses TRBV14 with TRBJ2-1; the D gene is possibly TRBD1 (6 bases). This TCR was sampled from a young man in good health and CMV-seropositive. Sample: PBMCs. The CDR3 reads CASSLGQSMNEQFF. CDR3 bases: TGTGCCAGCAGCCTAGGACAGTCTATGAATGAGCAGTTCTTC.